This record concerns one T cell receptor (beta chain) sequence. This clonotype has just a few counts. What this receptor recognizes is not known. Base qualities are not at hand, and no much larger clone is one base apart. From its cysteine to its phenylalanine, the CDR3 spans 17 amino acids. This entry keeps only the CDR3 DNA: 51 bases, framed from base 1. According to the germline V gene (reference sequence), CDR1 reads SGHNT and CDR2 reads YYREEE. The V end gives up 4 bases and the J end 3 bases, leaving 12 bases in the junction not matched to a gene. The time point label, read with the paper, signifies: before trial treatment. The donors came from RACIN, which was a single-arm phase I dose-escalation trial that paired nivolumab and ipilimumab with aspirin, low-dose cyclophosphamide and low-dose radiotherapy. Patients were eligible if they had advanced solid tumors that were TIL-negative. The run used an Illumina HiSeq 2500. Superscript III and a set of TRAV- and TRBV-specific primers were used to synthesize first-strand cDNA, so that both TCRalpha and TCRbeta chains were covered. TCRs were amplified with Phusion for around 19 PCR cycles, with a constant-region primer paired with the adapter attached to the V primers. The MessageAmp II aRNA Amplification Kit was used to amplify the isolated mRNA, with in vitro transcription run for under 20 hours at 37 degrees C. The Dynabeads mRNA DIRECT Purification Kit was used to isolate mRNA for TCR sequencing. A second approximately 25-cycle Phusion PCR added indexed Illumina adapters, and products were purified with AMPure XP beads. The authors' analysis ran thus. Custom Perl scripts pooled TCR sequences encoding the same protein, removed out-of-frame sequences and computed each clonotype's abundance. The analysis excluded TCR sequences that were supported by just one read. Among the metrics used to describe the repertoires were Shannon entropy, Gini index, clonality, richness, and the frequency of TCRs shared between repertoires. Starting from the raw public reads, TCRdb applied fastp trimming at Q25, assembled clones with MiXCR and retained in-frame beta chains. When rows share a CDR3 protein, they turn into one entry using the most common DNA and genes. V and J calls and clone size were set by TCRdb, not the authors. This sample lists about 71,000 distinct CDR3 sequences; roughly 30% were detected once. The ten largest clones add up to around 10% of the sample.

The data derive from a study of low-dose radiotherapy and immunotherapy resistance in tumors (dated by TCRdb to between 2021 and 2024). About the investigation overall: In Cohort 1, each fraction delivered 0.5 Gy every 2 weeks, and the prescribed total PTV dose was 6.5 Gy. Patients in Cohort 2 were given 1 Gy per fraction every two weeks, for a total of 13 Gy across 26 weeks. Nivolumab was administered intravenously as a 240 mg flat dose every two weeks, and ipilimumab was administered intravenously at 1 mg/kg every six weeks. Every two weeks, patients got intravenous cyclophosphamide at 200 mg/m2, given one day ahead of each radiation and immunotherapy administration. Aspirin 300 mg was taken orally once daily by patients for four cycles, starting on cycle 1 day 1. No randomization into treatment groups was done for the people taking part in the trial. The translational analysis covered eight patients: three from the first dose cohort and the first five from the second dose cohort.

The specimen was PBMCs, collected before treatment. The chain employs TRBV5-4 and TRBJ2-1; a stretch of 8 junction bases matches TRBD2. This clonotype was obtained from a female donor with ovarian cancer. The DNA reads TGTGCCAGCAGCCCCCGGTCTAGCGGGTTTCACTACAATGAGCAGTTCTTC. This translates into CASSPRSSGFHYNEQFF.